A selection of T cell receptor beta chains follows, all from one sample in a study of response to subunit inactivated influenza vaccine. MiXCR, applied by TCRdb to the RT-PCR reads, yields one record per CDR3 protein. The sample has 160,000 or so distinct CDR3 sequences, 11% seen once. This specimen was non-naive T cells sorted from PBMCs, taken 45 days after vaccination. The receptors originated from a man aged 50 to 59 who received an inactivated influenza vaccine. CDR3s leave out the opening cysteine and the closing phenylalanine or tryptophan. The D gene is left open where the match is weak.

V gene	D gene	CDR3 protein
TRBV12-3/TRBV12-4	TRBD2	ASSTSGYEQY
TRBV4-2	-	ASSQGGALTGELF
TRBV9	-	ASSPQGGSYNEQF
TRBV5-1	-	ASSLWSYNEKLF
TRBV12-3/TRBV12-4	-	ASSLRGVSGNTIY
TRBV6-2/TRBV6-3	-	ASSLLTVLNEQF
TRBV7-3	TRBD1	ASSLLRQGETQY
TRBV20-1	TRBD2	SARDLSGSEYEQY
TRBV27	-	ASSLLMAGNNSPLH
TRBV10-3	-	AISEQAPSGGELF
TRBV5-6	TRBD1	ASSSLQGGDQY
TRBV5-6	TRBD1	ASSLRGTGGLPNYGYT
TRBV27	TRBD1	ASSSLQGGTNEKLF
TRBV5-1	-	ASSLQGMNTEAF
TRBV3-1	-	ASSETFTDTQY
TRBV6-5	-	ASSYPNTGELF
TRBV28	-	ASGRTAGNTIY
TRBV4-2	TRBD1	ASSQRTGGNQPQH
TRBV2	TRBD1	ASSEALQGGTYEQY
TRBV12-3/TRBV12-4	-	ASSPDVNTEAF
TRBV20-1	TRBD2	SAQPLGEGLYNEQF
TRBV12-3/TRBV12-4	-	ASSLMWGGTEAF
TRBV25-1	-	ASSDAGRETQY
TRBV3-1	-	ASSQEVASYEQY
TRBV9	TRBD1	ASSRTGTAPYGYT
TRBV20-1	-	SASLARDYEQY
TRBV5-6	-	ASSLLGDGTGELF
TRBV28	-	ASWGPSGANVLT
TRBV5-1	-	ASSFDLVDYT
TRBV20-1	-	SARNGAGDTEAF